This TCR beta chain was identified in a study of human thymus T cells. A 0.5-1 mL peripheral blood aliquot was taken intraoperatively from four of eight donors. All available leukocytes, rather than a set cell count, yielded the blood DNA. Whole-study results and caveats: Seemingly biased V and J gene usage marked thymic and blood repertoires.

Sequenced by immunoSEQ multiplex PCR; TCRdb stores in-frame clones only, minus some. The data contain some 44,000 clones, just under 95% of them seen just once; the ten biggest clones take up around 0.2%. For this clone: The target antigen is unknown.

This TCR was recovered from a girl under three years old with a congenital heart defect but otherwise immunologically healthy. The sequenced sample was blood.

The CDR3, as DNA: TGTGCCAGCAGTCGCGGACCGGGGACAGGCGACGAGCAGTACTTC. Encoded protein: CASSRGPGTGDEQYF. This rearrangement joins TRBV6-5 to TRBJ2-7; 8 bases match TRBD1. The V and J ends lost 5 bases and 5 bases, in that order; junction bases with no gene match: 11. The CDR3 has 15 residues. The germline gives CDR1 MNHEY, CDR2 SVGAGI.